These 10 T cell receptor beta chains share one sample of origin, sequenced in a study of shared clonotypes between healthy human individuals. Produced via immunoSEQ multiplex PCR; TCRdb's table is partial and in-frame only. The table has roughly 2.1 million clones, approximately 94% seen once. CD8 cells regarded as naive lacked CD45RO, were positively chosen for CCR7, and omitted terminally differentiated effector memory CD45RA+ cells. The sample comprised naive CD8+ T cells from PBMCs. Receptors originate from a man between 18 and 35 years old in good health. Some clones in this sample may be carry-over from other donors' samples.

The V call is TRBV10-1, the J call TRBJ2-1, with a possible D match to TRBD2 (5 bases). V was pared by 0 bases and J by 5 bases, with 8 bases between. Germline V gives CDR1 WNHNN, CDR2 SYGVQD (reference sequence). The CDR3 runs 14 residues. CDR3 DNA sequence: TGCGCCAGCAGTGAGTCCGAGGAGGACAATGAGCAGTTCTTC. Its protein product is CASSESEEDNEQFF.

The rearrangement uses TRBV11-2 and TRBJ2-4; D gene uncertain. The germline gives CDR1 SGHAT, CDR2 FQNNGV. V was pared by 4 bases and J by 0 bases, with 10 bases between. This CDR3 comprises 15 residues. CDR3 DNA: TGTGCCAGCAGCTCGTGGATGGTAGCCAAAAACATTCAGTACTTC. The encoded protein is CASSSWMVAKNIQYF.

The rearrangement uses TRBV7-9 and TRBJ1-1; D gene ambiguous. Germline loops: CDR1 SEHNR, CDR2 FQNEAQ (reference sequence). Between the trimmed V and J ends, which lost 3 bases and 6 bases, there was a span of 8 bases. This CDR3 is 12 amino acids long. The CDR3 loop reads CASSFPEAEAFF. The CDR3 DNA follows: TGTGCCAGCAGCTTCCCGGAGGCTGAAGCTTTCTTT.

The J gene is TRBJ2-7, the V gene TRBV4-1; 7 bases map to TRBD1. The CDR3 length is 17 residues. Germline V gene data show CDR1 as MGHRA and CDR2 as YSYEKL. J gave up 3 bases and V 3 bases, and 14 bases lay outside the gene matches. The CDR3: CASSQGAMGQIDYEQYF. The CDR3 nucleotides are TGCGCCAGCAGCCAGGGCGCTATGGGACAGATCGACTACGAGCAGTACTTC.

The genes are TRBV7-9 and TRBJ2-5; D gene uncertain. Germline V gene lookup returns CDR1 SEHNR and CDR2 FQNEAQ (reference sequence). Trimming left V 5 bases short and J 1 base short, with 17 bases between. The CDR3 has 16 residues. CDR3 in amino acids: CASSPRHDKSQETQYF. CDR3 DNA: TGTGCCAGCAGCCCTCGGCATGACAAATCCCAAGAGACCCAGTACTTC.

The chain uses TRBV7-2 and TRBJ2-1; 9 positions match TRBD2. CDR1 SGHTA and CDR2 FQGNSA come from the germline V gene. The CDR3 runs to 17 residues. Losses at the gene ends were 5 bases for V and 4 bases for J; bases not matched to a gene: 12. The CDR3 DNA follows: TGTGCCAGCAGCCAGACAGGGCGGCTAGCGGGATACAATGAGCAGTTCTTC. The encoded protein is CASSQTGRLAGYNEQFF.

The CDR3 region has the DNA TGTGCCAGCAGCTTTAGTACAGGGGGCTTCGAGCAGTACTTC. Translating gives CASSFSTGGFEQYF. V is TRBV7-9 and J is TRBJ2-7, with 9 bases lining up with TRBD1. CDR3 length: 14 residues. Germline trimming cut 3 bases from V and 6 bases from J; bases unmatched to any gene: 6. Germline values: CDR1 SEHNR, CDR2 FQNEAQ (reference sequence).

V gene TRBV10-2 combines with J gene TRBJ1-6; 9 bases match TRBD1. Germline V gives CDR1 WSHSY, CDR2 SAAADI. J gave up 4 bases and V 7 bases, and 8 bases lay outside the gene matches. This CDR3 has 16 residues. The CDR3 DNA sequence: TGCGCCAGCAACCCCGGGACAGGGTTTTATAATTCACCCCTCCACTTT. Protein sequence: CASNPGTGFYNSPLHF.

The CDR3 region is CASSQDQLAGTRRTQYF. The CDR3 DNA sequence: TGTGCCAGCAGCCAAGATCAACTAGCGGGGACACGGCGGACCCAGTACTTC. The chain recombines TRBV4-2 with TRBJ2-5; 10 bases fit TRBD2. After removal of 0 bases from V and 7 bases from J, the junction contained 11 bases not matched to a gene. Germline CDR1 reads LGHNA; CDR2 reads YNFKEQ. This CDR3 is 17 amino acids long.

V and J are TRBV2 and TRBJ2-7; D could derive from TRBD1 or TRBD2 (5 bases each). Germline V gene sequence: CDR1 SNHLY, CDR2 FYNNEI. V dropped 6 bases and J dropped 2 bases, with 11 bases sitting between them. This CDR3 region has 13 residues. The CDR3 here is CASRAGTTYEQYF. The DNA of the CDR3 is TGTGCCAGCAGGGCCGGGACCACCTACGAGCAGTACTTC.